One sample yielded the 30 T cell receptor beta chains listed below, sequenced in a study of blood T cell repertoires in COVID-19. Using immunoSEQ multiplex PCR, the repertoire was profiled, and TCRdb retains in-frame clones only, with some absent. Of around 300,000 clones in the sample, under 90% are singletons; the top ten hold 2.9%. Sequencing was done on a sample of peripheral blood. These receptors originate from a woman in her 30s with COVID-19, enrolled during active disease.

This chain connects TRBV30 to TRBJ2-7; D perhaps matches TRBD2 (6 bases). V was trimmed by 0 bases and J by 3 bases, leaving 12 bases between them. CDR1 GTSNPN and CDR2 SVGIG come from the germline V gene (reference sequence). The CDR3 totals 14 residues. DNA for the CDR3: TGTGCCTGGAGTGTAAGTAGCGGCCGCTACGAGCAGTACTTC. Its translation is CAWSVSSGRYEQYF.

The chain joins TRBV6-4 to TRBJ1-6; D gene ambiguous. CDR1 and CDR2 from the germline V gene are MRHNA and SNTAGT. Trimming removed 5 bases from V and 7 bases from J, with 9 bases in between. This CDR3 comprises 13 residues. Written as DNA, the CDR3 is TGTGCCAGCAGTATCCTAGAGAATTCACCCCTCCACTTT. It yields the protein CASSILENSPLHF.

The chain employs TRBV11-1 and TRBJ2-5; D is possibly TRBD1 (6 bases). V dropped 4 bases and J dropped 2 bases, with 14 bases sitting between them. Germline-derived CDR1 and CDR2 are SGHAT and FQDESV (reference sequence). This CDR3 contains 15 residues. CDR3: CASSSRQRGQETQYF. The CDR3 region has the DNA TGTGCCAGCAGCTCCCGTCAGAGGGGGCAAGAGACCCAGTACTTC.

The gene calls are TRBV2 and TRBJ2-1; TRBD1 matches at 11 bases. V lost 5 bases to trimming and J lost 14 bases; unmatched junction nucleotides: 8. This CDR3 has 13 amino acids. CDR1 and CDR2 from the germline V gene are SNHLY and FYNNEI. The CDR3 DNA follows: TGTGCCAGCAGTTTTGAGGACAGGGGGCGAAAGTTCTTC. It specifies CASSFEDRGRKFF.

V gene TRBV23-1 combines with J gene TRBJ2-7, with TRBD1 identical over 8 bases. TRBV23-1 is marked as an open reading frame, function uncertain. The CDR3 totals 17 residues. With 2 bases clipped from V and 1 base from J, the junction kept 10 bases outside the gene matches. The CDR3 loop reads CASSQIEEGQASYEQYF. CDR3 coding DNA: TGCGCCAGCAGTCAAATTGAGGAGGGACAGGCATCCTACGAGCAGTACTTC.

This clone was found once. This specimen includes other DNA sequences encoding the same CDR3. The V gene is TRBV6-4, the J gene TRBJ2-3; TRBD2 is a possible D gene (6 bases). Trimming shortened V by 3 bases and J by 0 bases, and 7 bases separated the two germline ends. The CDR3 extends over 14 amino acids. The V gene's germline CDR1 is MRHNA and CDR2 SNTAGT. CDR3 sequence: CASSELASTDTQYF. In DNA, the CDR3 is TGTGCCAGCAGTGAACTAGCTAGCACAGATACGCAGTATTTT.

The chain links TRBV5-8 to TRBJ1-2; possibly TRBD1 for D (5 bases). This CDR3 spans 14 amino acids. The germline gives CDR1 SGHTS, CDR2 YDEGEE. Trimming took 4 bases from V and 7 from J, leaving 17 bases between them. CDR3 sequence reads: CASSPRTNRGGYTF. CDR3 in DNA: TGTGCCAGCAGCCCCAGGACAAACCGAGGTGGCTACACCTTC.

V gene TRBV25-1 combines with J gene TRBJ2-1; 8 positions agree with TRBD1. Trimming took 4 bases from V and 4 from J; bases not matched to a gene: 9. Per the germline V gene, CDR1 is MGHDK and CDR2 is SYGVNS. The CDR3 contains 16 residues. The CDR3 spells CASSGKQGGRYNEQFF. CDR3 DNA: TGTGCCAGCAGTGGAAAACAGGGGGGTCGGTACAATGAGCAGTTCTTC.

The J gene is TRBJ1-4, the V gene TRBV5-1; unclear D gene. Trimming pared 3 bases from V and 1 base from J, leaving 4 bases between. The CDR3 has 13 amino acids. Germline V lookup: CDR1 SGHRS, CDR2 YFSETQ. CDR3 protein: CASSSLTNEKLFF. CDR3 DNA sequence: TGCGCCAGCAGCTCCCTAACTAATGAAAAACTGTTTTTT.

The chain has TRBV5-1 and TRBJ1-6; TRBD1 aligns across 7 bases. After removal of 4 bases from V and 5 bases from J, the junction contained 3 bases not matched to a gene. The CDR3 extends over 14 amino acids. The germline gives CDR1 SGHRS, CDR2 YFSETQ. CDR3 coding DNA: TGCGCCAGCAGCCTACAGGGGAATAATTCACCCCTCCACTTT. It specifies CASSLQGNNSPLHF.

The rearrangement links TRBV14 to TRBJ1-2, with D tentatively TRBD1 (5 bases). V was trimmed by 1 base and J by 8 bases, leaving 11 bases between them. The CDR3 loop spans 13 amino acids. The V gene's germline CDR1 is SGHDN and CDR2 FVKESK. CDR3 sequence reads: CASSQGKGSGYTF. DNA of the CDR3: TGTGCCAGCAGCCAAGGAAAGGGGTCGGGCTACACCTTC.

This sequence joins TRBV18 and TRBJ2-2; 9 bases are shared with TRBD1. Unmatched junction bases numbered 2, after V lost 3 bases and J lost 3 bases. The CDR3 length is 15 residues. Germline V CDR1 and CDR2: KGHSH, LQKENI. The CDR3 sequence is CASSPWTGDTGELFF. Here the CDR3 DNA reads TGTGCCAGCTCACCGTGGACAGGGGACACCGGGGAGCTGTTTTTT.

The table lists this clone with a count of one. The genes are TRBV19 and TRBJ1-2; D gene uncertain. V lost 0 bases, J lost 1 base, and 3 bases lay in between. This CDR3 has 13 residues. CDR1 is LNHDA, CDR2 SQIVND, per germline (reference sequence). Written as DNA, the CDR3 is TGTGCCAGTAGTATAGAACATAACTATGGCTACACCTTC. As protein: CASSIEHNYGYTF.

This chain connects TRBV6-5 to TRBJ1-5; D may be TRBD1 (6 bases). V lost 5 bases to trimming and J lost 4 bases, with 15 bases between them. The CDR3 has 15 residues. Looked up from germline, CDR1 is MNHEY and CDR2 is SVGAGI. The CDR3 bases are TGTGCCAGCAGTCCCCAAGGGGGGGCAAATCAGCCCCAGCATTTT. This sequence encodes CASSPQGGANQPQHF.

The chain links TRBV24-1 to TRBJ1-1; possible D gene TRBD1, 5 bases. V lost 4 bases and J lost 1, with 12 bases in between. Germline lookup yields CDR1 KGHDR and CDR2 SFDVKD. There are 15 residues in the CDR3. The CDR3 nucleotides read TGTGCCACCAGTGAACGGGACTTAGCGAACACTGAAGCTTTCTTT. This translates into CATSERDLANTEAFF.

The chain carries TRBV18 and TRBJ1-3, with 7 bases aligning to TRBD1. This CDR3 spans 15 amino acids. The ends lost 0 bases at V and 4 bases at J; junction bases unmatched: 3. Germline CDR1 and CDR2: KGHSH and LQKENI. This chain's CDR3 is CASSPPRTGGNTIYF. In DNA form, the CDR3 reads TGTGCCAGCTCACCACCGCGGACAGGAGGAAACACCATATATTTT.

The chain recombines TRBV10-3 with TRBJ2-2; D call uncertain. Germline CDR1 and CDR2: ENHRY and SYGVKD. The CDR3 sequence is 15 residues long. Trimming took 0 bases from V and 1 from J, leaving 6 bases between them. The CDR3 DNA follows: TGTGCCATCAGTGAGTCATCAGGGAACACCGGGGAGCTGTTTTTT. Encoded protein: CAISESSGNTGELFF.

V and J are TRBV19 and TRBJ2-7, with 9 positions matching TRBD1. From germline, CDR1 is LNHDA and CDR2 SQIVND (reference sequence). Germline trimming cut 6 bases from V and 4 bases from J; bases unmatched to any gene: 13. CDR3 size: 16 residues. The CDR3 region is CASRARGTGPAYEQYF. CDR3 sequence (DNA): TGTGCCAGTAGGGCCCGGGGGACAGGGCCAGCGTACGAGCAGTACTTC.

CDR3 sequence: CASDGGSGNTIYF. The CDR3 region has the DNA TGTGCCAGCGACGGCGGCTCTGGAAACACCATATATTTT. The chain carries TRBV7-9 and TRBJ1-3; no reliable D call. Germline V gene data show CDR1 as SEHNR and CDR2 as FQNEAQ (reference sequence). This CDR3 region has 13 residues. Trimming removed 8 bases from V and 0 bases from J, with 8 bases in between.

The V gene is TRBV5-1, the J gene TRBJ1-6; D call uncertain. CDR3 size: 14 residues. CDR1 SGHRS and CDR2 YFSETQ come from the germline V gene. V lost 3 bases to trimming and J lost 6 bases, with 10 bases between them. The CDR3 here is CASSSGIGNSPLHF. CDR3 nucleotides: TGCGCCAGCAGCTCCGGGATTGGTAATTCACCCCTCCACTTT.

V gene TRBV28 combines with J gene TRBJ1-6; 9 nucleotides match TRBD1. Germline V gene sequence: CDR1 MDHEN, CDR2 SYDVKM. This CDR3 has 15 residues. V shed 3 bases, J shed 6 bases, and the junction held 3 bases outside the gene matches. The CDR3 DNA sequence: TGTGCCAGCAGTTTTCCGGGACAGGGTAATTCACCCCTCCACTTT. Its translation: CASSFPGQGNSPLHF.

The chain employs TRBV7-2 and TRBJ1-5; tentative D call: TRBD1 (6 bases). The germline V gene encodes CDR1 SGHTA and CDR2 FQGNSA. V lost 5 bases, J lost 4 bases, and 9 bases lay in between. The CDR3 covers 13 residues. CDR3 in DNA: TGTGCCAGCAGCGACAGGTTTAATCAGCCCCAGCATTTT. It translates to CASSDRFNQPQHF.

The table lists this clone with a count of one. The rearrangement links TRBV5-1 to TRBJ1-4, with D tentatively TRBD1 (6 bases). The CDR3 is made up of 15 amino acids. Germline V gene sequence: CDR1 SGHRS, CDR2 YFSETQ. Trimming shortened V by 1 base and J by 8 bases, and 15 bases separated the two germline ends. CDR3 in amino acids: CASSLYGRDMEKLFF. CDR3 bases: TGCGCCAGCAGCTTGTATGGCAGGGACATGGAAAAACTGTTTTTT.

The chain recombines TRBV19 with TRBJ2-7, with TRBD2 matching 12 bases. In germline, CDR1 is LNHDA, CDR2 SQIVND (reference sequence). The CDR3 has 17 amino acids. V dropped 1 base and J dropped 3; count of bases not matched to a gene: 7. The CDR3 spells CASSIGTSGIPNYEQYF. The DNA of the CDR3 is TGTGCCAGTAGTATAGGGACTAGCGGGATTCCGAACTACGAGCAGTACTTC.

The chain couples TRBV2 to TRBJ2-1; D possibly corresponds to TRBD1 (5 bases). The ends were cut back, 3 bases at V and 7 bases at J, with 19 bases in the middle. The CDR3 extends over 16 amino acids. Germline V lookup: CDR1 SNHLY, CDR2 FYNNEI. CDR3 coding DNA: TGTGCCAGCAGTGAGTTAAGGTTGGACAAGGCGAATGAGCAGTTCTTC. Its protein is CASSELRLDKANEQFF.

CDR3 region: CAWSVGGGESAFF. CDR3 DNA: TGTGCCTGGAGTGTAGGAGGGGGCGAATCGGCTTTCTTT. This chain links TRBV30 with TRBJ1-1; 7 bases map to TRBD1. V shed 0 bases, J shed 11 bases, and the junction held 9 bases outside the gene matches. Germline loops: CDR1 GTSNPN, CDR2 SVGIG (reference sequence). The CDR3 covers 13 residues.

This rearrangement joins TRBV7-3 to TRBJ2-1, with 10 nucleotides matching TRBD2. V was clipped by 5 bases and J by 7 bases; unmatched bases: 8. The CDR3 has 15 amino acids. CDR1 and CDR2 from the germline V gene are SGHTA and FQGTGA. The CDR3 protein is CASSAKLAGMNEQFF. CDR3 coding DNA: TGTGCCAGCAGCGCGAAACTAGCGGGAATGAATGAGCAGTTCTTC. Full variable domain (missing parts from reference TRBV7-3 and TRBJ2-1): GAGVSQTPSNKVTEKGKYVELRCDPISGHTALYWYRQSLGQGPEFLIYFQGTGAADDSGLPNDRFFAVRPEGSVSTLKIQRTERGDSAVYLCASSAKLAGMNEQFFGPGTRLTVL.

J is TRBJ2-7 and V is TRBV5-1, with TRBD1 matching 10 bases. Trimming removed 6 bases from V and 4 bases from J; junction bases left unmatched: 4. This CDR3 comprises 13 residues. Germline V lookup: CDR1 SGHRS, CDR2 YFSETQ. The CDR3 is CASTLGQGYEQYF. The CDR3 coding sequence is TGCGCCAGCACCCTGGGACAGGGGTACGAGCAGTACTTC.

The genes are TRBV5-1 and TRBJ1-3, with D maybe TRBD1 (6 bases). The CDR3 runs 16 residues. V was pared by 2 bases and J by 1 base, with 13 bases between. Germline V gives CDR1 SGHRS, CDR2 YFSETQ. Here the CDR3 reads CASSLSDQGSGNTIYF. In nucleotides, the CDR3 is TGCGCCAGCAGCTTATCGGATCAGGGGTCTGGAAACACCATATATTTT.

The CDR3 sequence: CASSEGGGSSYNEQFF. The CDR3, as DNA: TGTGCCAGCAGTGAAGGTGGGGGGTCCTCCTACAATGAGCAGTTCTTC. The gene calls are TRBV2 and TRBJ2-1; TRBD2 is a possible D gene (6 bases). Trimming pared 1 base from V and 0 bases from J, leaving 10 bases between. Per germline, CDR1 SNHLY and CDR2 FYNNEI. There are 16 residues in the CDR3.